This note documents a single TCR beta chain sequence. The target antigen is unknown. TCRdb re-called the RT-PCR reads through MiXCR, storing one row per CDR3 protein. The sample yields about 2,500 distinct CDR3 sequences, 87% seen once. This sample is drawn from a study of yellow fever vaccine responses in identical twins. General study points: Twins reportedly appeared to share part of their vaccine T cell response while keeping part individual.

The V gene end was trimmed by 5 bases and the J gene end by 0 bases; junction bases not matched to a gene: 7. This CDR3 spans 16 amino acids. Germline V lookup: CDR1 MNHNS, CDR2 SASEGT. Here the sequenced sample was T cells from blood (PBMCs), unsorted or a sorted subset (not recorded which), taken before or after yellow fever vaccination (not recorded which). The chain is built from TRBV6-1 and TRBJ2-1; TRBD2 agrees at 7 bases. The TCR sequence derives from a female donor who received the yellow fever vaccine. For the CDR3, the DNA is TGTGCCAGCAGTCGAACTAGCGACCCCTCCTACAATGAGCAGTTCTTC. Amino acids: CASSRTSDPSYNEQFF.